This T cell receptor (beta chain) stems from a study of shared clonotypes between healthy human individuals. Deep-level settings were used for running the assay. Per sorted-subset replicate PCR, input was 150 to 250 ng DNA, representing 30,000 to 35,000 T cell genomes. Generated by immunoSEQ multiplex PCR, the TCRdb table keeps only in-frame clones and is missing some. There are 850,000 to 1,200,000 clones in the sample; approximately 76% occur only once, and roughly 1.4% lies in the top ten. The sequenced sample was memory CD4+ T cells sorted from blood. Documented subset: CD45RA-negative fraction. The TCR was taken from a man aged 18 to 30 in good health.

The CDR3 sequence is CSAWGSRDEQYF. The CDR3, as DNA: TGCAGCGCGTGGGGGAGTCGGGACGAGCAGTACTTC. The genes are TRBV29-1 and TRBJ2-7; D is tentatively TRBD1 or TRBD2 (5 bases each). From germline, CDR1 is SQVTM and CDR2 ANQGSEA. The CDR3 extends over 12 amino acids. V was pared by 7 bases and J by 5 bases, with 15 bases between.